A single TCR beta chain is shown here with its context. The antigen remains unidentified. This sample stems from a study of cytomegalovirus exposure and HLA in healthy donors. Study information: Ancestry clustering placed around four fifths of over 300 genotyped donors in the Caucasian-associated cluster. General study results and limits: Earlier findings revealed that most TCR beta V segments proved productive either about 90% or about 30% of the time. In a later analysis, at a false discovery rate of 0.05, under 20,000 TCR beta sequences matched HLA alleles. The study recorded over 150 TCR beta chains that were cytomegalovirus-associated.

Both 60 Vbeta primers and 13 Jbeta primers went into the PCR. Clones were read by immunoSEQ multiplex PCR, and TCRdb kept only the in-frame ones, dropping some. Of over 200,000 clones in the sample, over 70% are singletons; the top ten hold roughly 2.5%. Deletions cut 4 bases from V and 4 bases from J, with 11 bases between. The germline V gene has CDR1 SGHDT and CDR2 YYEEEE. The CDR3 has 13 amino acids. Source material: PBMCs. J is TRBJ2-5 and V is TRBV5-6, with a possible D match to TRBD1 (6 bases). The sequence was obtained from a woman aged 55-69 years in good health and CMV-seropositive. CDR3 residues: CASSPGRGETQYF. The CDR3, as DNA: TGTGCCAGCAGCCCCGGCAGGGGAGAGACCCAGTACTTC.